This T cell receptor beta chain was observed in a study of early T cells in non-severe SARS-CoV-2 infection (dated by TCRdb to about 2021). General notes on the study: Bulk RNA from unsorted whole blood was used for TCR sequencing, so alpha and beta chains could not be paired.

The CDR3 has 17 amino acids, counting the end cysteine and phenylalanine. Here the CDR3 DNA is all that survives: 51 bases in frame from base 1. For CDR1 and CDR2, the germline V gene lists KGHSH and LQKENI. The junction carries 12 bases between V and J, which are trimmed by 0 bases and 0 bases respectively. This clonotype was detected many times. No antigen is known for it. No much larger clonotype is one base removed from it; base qualities were not supplied. Set within a cohort of healthcare workers in London, UK, this nested case-control study involved weekly PCR testing of nasopharyngeal swabs along with blood sampling. Healthcare workers were recruited between 23 and 31 March 2020, during the week of the UK lockdown, and were followed weekly for up to about 15 weeks. Here is what the overall study found, with its caveats: Matching against VDJdb was skewed toward anti-spike CD8 responses, likely underestimated virus-specific expansions, and missed private and CD4 specificities.

The library came from 5' RACE. Sequencing relied on a NextSeq 500. To correct for sequencing error and PCR bias, the TCR library protocol tagged individual cDNA molecules with unique molecular identifiers. Both TCR alpha and beta chains were sequenced, and tight co-correlation was observed between alpha and beta sequence abundances in each sample. The authors' analysis ran thus. Decombinator V4 was used to perform V gene, J gene and CDR3 annotation of TCR sequences. TCRs were defined as expanded if a significant change between any two time points was detected under a Poisson model with p below 0.0001. TCR abundances were normalised to the total number of TCRs sequenced in each sample and reported as counts per million. MAIT TCRs were defined by TRAV1-2 paired with TRAJ12, TRAJ20 or TRAJ33, and iNKT TCRs by TRAV10 paired with TRAJ18. VDJdb, accessed on 1 November 2021, was searched for TCRs annotated for CMV, EBV and SARS-CoV-2, and TCRs annotated for more than one antigen were excluded. The public reads were quality trimmed at Q25 with fastp and then assembled into clones with MiXCR by TCRdb, keeping productive beta chains. Here each entry gathers all rows of one CDR3 protein and keeps the most common genes and DNA. These V and J calls rely on TCRdb rather than the paper's analysis. This sample holds about 71,000 distinct CDR3 sequences; 12% to 15% were observed only once. The ten largest clones take up over 11% of the sample.

The chain links TRBV18 with TRBJ1-3; the D gene is perhaps TRBD1, from 5 matching bases. The specimen was whole blood. The receptor was derived from an adult who was a healthcare worker with PCR-confirmed SARS-CoV-2 infection or an uninfected control (not recorded which). The bases read TGTGCCAGCTCACCACCGGGGCAGCGGGTCTCTGGAAACACCATATATTTT. Translated, it gives CASSPPGQRVSGNTIYF. Extended through the reference TRBV18 and TRBJ1-3 proteins, this CDR3 yields the full variable domain: NAGVMQNPRHLVRRRGQEARLRCSPMKGHSHVYWYRQLPEEGLKFMVYLQKENIIDESGMPKERFSAEFPKEGPSILRIQQVVRGDSAAYFCASSPPGQRVSGNTIYFGEGSWLTVV.